One sample yielded the 17 T cell receptor beta chains listed below, sequenced in a study of cytomegalovirus exposure and HLA in healthy donors. Profiling relied on immunoSEQ multiplex PCR, and the TCRdb table lists in-frame clones only, not all of them. The sample has hundreds of thousands of clones, around four fifths seen once. Sequencing input: PBMCs. These receptors were collected from a woman aged 18-29 years in good health and CMV-seronegative.

The genes are TRBV6-1 and TRBJ1-2; D unresolved. In germline, CDR1 is MNHNS, CDR2 SASEGT. V was pared by 7 bases and J by 8 bases, with 14 bases between. The CDR3 covers 12 residues. CDR3 DNA: TGTGCCAGCATTCCGCCCCCGGGAGGCTACACCTTC. It encodes CASIPPPGGYTF.

The chain joins TRBV18 to TRBJ2-7; maybe TRBD1 (6 bases). Between the trimmed V and J ends, which lost 3 bases and 7 bases, there was a span of 13 bases. This CDR3 spans 13 amino acids. Germline V gene sequence: CDR1 KGHSH, CDR2 LQKENI. For the CDR3, the DNA is TGTGCCAGCTCACCGGGACACGGACTTGAGCAGTACTTC. Protein: CASSPGHGLEQYF.

CDR3 in amino acids: CASSYSTSDLNEQFF. The CDR3 DNA reads TGTGCCAGCAGTTACTCGACTTCTGATCTCAATGAGCAGTTCTTC. The V call is TRBV6-5, the J call TRBJ2-1, with D unclear. The CDR3 has 15 residues. Between the trimmed V and J ends, which lost 0 bases and 6 bases, there was a span of 12 bases. Per the germline V gene, CDR1 is MNHEY and CDR2 is SVGAGI.

The genes are TRBV4-2 and TRBJ1-1, with D perhaps matching TRBD1 (5 bases). This CDR3 spans 15 amino acids. V was pared by 2 bases and J by 3 bases, with 13 bases between. Germline CDR1 is LGHNA and CDR2 is YNFKEQ. In nucleotides, the CDR3 is TGTGCCAGCAGCCAAAGAGGTGGGGCCTACACTGAAGCTTTCTTT. As protein: CASSQRGGAYTEAFF.

The V gene is TRBV5-6, the J gene TRBJ1-4; 7 nucleotides line up with TRBD1. V shed 5 bases, J shed 6 bases, and the junction held 10 bases outside the gene matches. This CDR3 contains 15 residues. The germline gives CDR1 SGHDT, CDR2 YYEEEE. In nucleotides, the CDR3 is TGTGCCAGCAGTCCCCGGGACAGCACTTATGAAAAACTGTTTTTT. Protein product: CASSPRDSTYEKLFF.

The chain links TRBV19 to TRBJ2-1; D ambiguous. The CDR3 loop spans 16 amino acids. Trimming shortened V by 4 bases and J by 0 bases, and 13 bases separated the two germline ends. CDR1 is LNHDA, CDR2 SQIVND, per germline (reference sequence). This CDR3 is CASSTFGPPSYNEQFF. The CDR3 coding sequence is TGTGCCAGTAGTACGTTCGGCCCACCCTCCTACAATGAGCAGTTCTTC.

The chain carries TRBV10-3 and TRBJ2-3; tentatively, D is TRBD2 (5 bases). CDR1 and CDR2 (germline): ENHRY, SYGVKD. This CDR3 spans 13 amino acids. The germline V and J ends were trimmed by 2 bases and 6 bases, with 9 bases remaining between them. CDR3 bases: TGTGCCATCAGTGAGCCGCGGGCCGATACGCAGTATTTT. Protein sequence: CAISEPRADTQYF.

The rearrangement links TRBV7-9 to TRBJ1-6; 8 positions match TRBD1. Germline V gene sequence: CDR1 SEHNR, CDR2 FQNEAQ (reference sequence). This CDR3 has 17 residues. With V trimmed by 5 bases and J by 7 bases, 13 bases remained unmatched. The CDR3 loop reads CASSPGQGQVLNSPLHF. DNA for the CDR3: TGTGCCAGCAGCCCGGGGCAGGGACAGGTTCTGAATTCACCCCTCCACTTT.

CDR3 residues: CATSRDRDRETQYF. In nucleotides, the CDR3 is TGTGCCACCAGCAGAGATCGGGACAGGGAGACCCAGTACTTC. V usage is TRBV15 and J usage is TRBJ2-5; 8 nucleotides line up with TRBD1. Germline trimming cut 0 bases from V and 5 bases from J; bases unmatched to any gene: 2. Germline assignment: CDR1 LNHNV and CDR2 YYDKDF (reference sequence). The CDR3 extends over 14 amino acids.

The rearrangement uses TRBV19 and TRBJ1-2, with D possibly matching TRBD1 (6 bases). From germline, CDR1 is LNHDA and CDR2 SQIVND (reference sequence). This CDR3 contains 12 residues. Trimming cost V 9 bases and J 11 bases, with 19 bases left between them. The CDR3 DNA reads as TGTGCCAGCGGACAGATCTATGGAGGATACACCTTC. It encodes CASGQIYGGYTF.

The CDR3 loop is CASSPWDSNEKLFF. The CDR3 nucleotides are TGTGCCAGCAGTCCATGGGACAGTAACGAAAAACTGTTTTTT. This chain joins TRBV27 and TRBJ1-4; the match to TRBD1 covers 7 bases. Trimming removed 5 bases from V and 8 bases from J; junction bases left unmatched: 8. This CDR3 is 14 amino acids long. Germline-derived CDR1 and CDR2 are MNHEY and SMNVEV (reference sequence).

V is TRBV6-1 and J is TRBJ2-7, with TRBD2 matching 11 bases. The CDR3 runs to 14 residues. Germline assignment: CDR1 MNHNS and CDR2 SASEGT. V lost 6 bases to trimming and J lost 5 bases; unmatched junction nucleotides: 6. Here the CDR3 DNA reads TGTGCCAGCAGGGACCCGGGACTAGCGGACGAGCAGTACTTC. Translated, it gives CASRDPGLADEQYF.

V is TRBV7-9 and J is TRBJ2-3, with 8 nucleotides matching TRBD1. CDR3 size: 15 residues. Germline CDR1 SEHNR, CDR2 FQNEAQ (reference sequence). The V and J ends lost 7 bases and 2 bases, in that order; junction bases with no gene match: 8. The CDR3 DNA reads as TGTGCCAGCAACACTGGGACAGGCGACACAGATACGCAGTATTTT. Encoded protein: CASNTGTGDTDTQYF.

V usage is TRBV6-1 and J usage is TRBJ1-4; D gene unclear. This CDR3 is built from 14 residues. The V gene lost 6 bases and the J gene lost 5 bases, with 13 bases spanning the gap. CDR1 and CDR2 from the germline V gene are MNHNS and SASEGT. The chain's CDR3 is CASSPRRRNEKLFF. The CDR3 DNA reads as TGTGCCAGCAGCCCAAGACGGCGGAATGAAAAACTGTTTTTT.

This clone has just one count. This chain joins TRBV6-5 and TRBJ2-3; 10 bases line up with TRBD2. The CDR3 is 15 amino acids. The J segment lost 3 bases and the V segment lost 2 bases, leaving 2 bases of the junction unmatched. Looked up from germline, CDR1 is MNHEY and CDR2 is SVGAGI. Here the CDR3 reads CASSYVSGGTDTQYF. The CDR3 DNA is TGTGCCAGCAGTTACGTTAGCGGGGGGACAGATACGCAGTATTTT.

This chain connects TRBV5-6 to TRBJ1-1; the D gene is possibly TRBD1 (6 bases). There are 19 residues in the CDR3. Trimming left V 2 bases short and J 1 base short, with 24 bases between. Germline V gives CDR1 SGHDT, CDR2 YYEEEE. CDR3 sequence: CASSFLPPDRFDWNTEAFF. In nucleotides, the CDR3 is TGTGCCAGCAGCTTCCTACCTCCTGACAGGTTTGACTGGAACACTGAAGCTTTCTTT.

This sequence joins TRBV7-2 and TRBJ2-7; 8 bases agree with TRBD2. The CDR3 loop spans 16 amino acids. The V and J ends lost 5 bases and 4 bases, in that order; junction bases with no gene match: 13. The germline CDR1 and CDR2 sequences are SGHTA and FQGNSA. In DNA, the CDR3 is TGTGCCAGCAGCCCGACGGGCGGTAGCGGGGTATACGAGCAGTACTTC. It specifies CASSPTGGSGVYEQYF.